This entry is about one T cell receptor beta chain. This entry belongs to a study of blood T cell repertoires in COVID-19. Repertoires were generated with immunoSEQ multiplex PCR, while TCRdb's copy carries only in-frame clones and drops some. This repertoire shows about 26,000 clones, around 67% found once; its top ten account for under 7.5%. This receptor was obtained from a man aged 60 to 75 with active or convalescent COVID-19. Sequenced sample: peripheral blood.

The CDR3 DNA is TGCGCCAGCAGCGTGGGGCCATTGAATGAAAAACTGTTTTTT. Amino acids: CASSVGPLNEKLFF. The V and J genes are TRBV5-1 and TRBJ1-4; the D gene is possibly TRBD1 (5 bases). Trimming took off 4 bases at V and 5 bases at J, with 12 bases between the two ends. This CDR3 is built from 14 residues. Germline-derived CDR1 and CDR2 are SGHRS and YFSETQ.